This is a list of T cell receptor beta chains from one sample in a study of CD8+ T cells in alopecia areata. The data were produced by immunoSEQ multiplex PCR, yet TCRdb's version contains in-frame clones alone and is incomplete. The table has more than 200,000 clones, less than 80% seen once. The source material was CD4+ T cells sorted from blood, sampled at week 0. These receptor sequences come from a human donor with alopecia areata. Each CDR3 is given with its conserved first and last residue. The D gene is left open where the match is weak. Only some rows state a clone size, as once, few, many or a class for expanded clones.

j_call	clone_size	d_call	v_call	cdr3_aa	cdr3_nt
TRBJ2-7	-	TRBD1	TRBV6-5	CASSDRGWEQYF	TGTGCCAGCAGCGACAGGGGGTGGGAGCAGTACTTC
TRBJ2-6	once	TRBD1	TRBV6-5	CASRNRGRGANVLTF	TGTGCCAGCAGGAACAGGGGGCGAGGGGCCAACGTCCTGACTTTC
TRBJ1-1	-	-	TRBV18	CASSRQQGTTEAFF	TGTGCCAGCTCACGACAACAGGGAACCACTGAAGCTTTCTTT
TRBJ1-6	few	-	TRBV9	CASSPRTDNSPLHF	TGTGCCAGCAGCCCCCGGACCGATAATTCACCCCTCCACTTT
TRBJ1-2	-	-	TRBV9	CASSVVGGYGYTF	TGTGCCAGCAGCGTAGTAGGGGGCTATGGCTACACCTTC
TRBJ1-2	-	TRBD1	TRBV29-1	CSAAQQGQGGYTF	TGCAGCGCCGCACAACAGGGGCAAGGTGGCTACACCTTC
TRBJ1-1	-	-	TRBV4-1	CASSQDVGVNTEAFF	TGCGCCAGCAGCCAAGATGTCGGAGTGAACACTGAAGCTTTCTTT
TRBJ2-7	-	-	TRBV6-6	CASTKDSTPREQYF	TGTGCCAGCACAAAGGACTCAACCCCGCGCGAGCAGTACTTC
TRBJ2-5	-	TRBD1	TRBV19	CASSSTRGRGETQYF	TGTGCCAGTAGTTCCACCAGGGGGCGCGGAGAGACCCAGTACTTC
TRBJ1-2	-	-	TRBV30	CAWSVGADYGYTF	TGTGCCTGGAGTGTGGGGGCAGATTATGGCTACACCTTC
TRBJ1-1	few	-	TRBV14	CASSQVLRNEAFF	TGTGCCAGCAGCCAAGTCCTGCGAAATGAAGCTTTCTTT
TRBJ2-5	few	-	TRBV5-1	CASSSIQGKQETQYF	TGCGCCAGCAGCTCGATACAGGGAAAGCAAGAGACCCAGTACTTC
TRBJ2-7	few	-	TRBV9	CASNNKGQLSSSYEQYF	TGTGCCAGCAATAATAAAGGGCAGTTATCGAGCTCCTACGAGCAGTACTTC
TRBJ2-3	-	-	TRBV11-2	CASSWRTSTDTQYF	TGTGCCAGCAGCTGGCGAACTAGCACAGATACGCAGTATTTT
TRBJ1-2	-	TRBD1	TRBV6-5	CASSYHGQDYYGYTF	TGTGCCAGCAGTTACCACGGACAGGACTACTATGGCTACACCTTC
TRBJ1-2	few	-	TRBV7-2	CASSLMINYGYTF	TGTGCCAGCAGCTTAATGATTAACTATGGCTACACCTTC
TRBJ1-4	-	TRBD1	TRBV30	CAWMEGGNEKLFF	TGTGCCTGGATGGAAGGGGGCAATGAAAAACTGTTTTTT
TRBJ2-4	-	TRBD1	TRBV5-1	CASSPGQGGFQYF	TGCGCCAGCAGCCCCGGACAGGGGGGATTTCAGTACTTC
TRBJ2-5	few	TRBD2	TRBV30	CAWSLGGETQYF	TGTGCCTGGAGTTTGGGGGGGGAGACCCAGTACTTC
TRBJ1-2	-	-	TRBV10-3	CAISASGPVYYGYTF	TGTGCCATCAGTGCTTCTGGGCCCGTGTACTATGGCTACACCTTC
TRBJ1-1	-	-	TRBV29-1	CSVHPGGLNTEAFF	TGCAGCGTTCACCCCGGGGGACTGAACACTGAAGCTTTCTTT
TRBJ1-3	-	-	TRBV2	CASSQGWSGNTIYF	TGTGCCAGCAGTCAGGGATGGTCTGGAAACACCATATATTTT
TRBJ1-5	once	-	TRBV15	CATSRLGGQPQHF	TGTGCCACCAGCAGGCTGGGAGGGCAGCCCCAGCATTTT
TRBJ1-4	-	TRBD1	TRBV19	CASSRDRDEKLFF	TGTGCCAGTAGCCGGGACAGGGATGAAAAACTGTTTTTT
TRBJ2-5	-	-	TRBV6-6	CASSARGAQETQYF	TGTGCCAGCAGCGCCCGGGGGGCCCAAGAGACCCAGTACTTC
TRBJ1-6	-	-	TRBV29-1	CSVRQANNSPLHF	TGCAGCGTCCGACAGGCCAATAATTCACCCCTCCACTTT